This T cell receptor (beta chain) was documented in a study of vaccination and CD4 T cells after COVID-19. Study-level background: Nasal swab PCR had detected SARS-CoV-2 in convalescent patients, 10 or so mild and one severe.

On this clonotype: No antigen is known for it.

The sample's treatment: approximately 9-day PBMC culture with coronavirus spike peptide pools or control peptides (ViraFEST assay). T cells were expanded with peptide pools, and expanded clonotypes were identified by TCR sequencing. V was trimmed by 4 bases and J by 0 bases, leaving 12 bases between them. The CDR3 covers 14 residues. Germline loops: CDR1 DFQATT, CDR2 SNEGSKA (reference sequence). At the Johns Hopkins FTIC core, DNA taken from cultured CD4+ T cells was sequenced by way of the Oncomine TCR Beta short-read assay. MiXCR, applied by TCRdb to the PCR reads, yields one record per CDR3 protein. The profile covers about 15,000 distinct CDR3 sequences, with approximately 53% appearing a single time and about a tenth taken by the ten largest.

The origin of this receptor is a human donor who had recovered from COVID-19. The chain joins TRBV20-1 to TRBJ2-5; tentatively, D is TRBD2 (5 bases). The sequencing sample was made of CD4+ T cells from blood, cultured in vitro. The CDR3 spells CSATGWRDQETQYF. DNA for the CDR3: TGCAGTGCTACCGGTTGGCGGGACCAAGAGACCCAGTACTTC.